This TCR beta chain stems from a study of T cells in Graves' hyperthyroidism and ophthalmopathy. Study outcomes and limitations: Blood also held most thyroid clonotypes expanded beyond 0.001.

RNA transcripts provided the source from which TCR beta CDR3 regions were amplified. In the first-round RT-PCR of the TCR CDR3, the HTBI primer set was used. TCRdb called the multiplex PCR reads again in MiXCR, with one record for every CDR3 protein. Of 250,000 or so distinct CDR3 sequences listed, over 12% are singletons. This clonotype has ten or more counts. What it recognizes is unknown. Germline values: CDR1 SGHRS, CDR2 YFSETQ. V was trimmed by 2 bases and J by 3 bases, leaving 6 bases between them. The CDR3 is made up of 12 amino acids. The rearrangement uses TRBV5-1 and TRBJ2-7; a possible D gene is TRBD1 (6 bases). This receptor was identified in a woman aged 45-65 years with Graves' hyperthyroidism that later progressed to Graves' ophthalmopathy. The material sequenced was blood. CDR3 bases: TGCGCCAGCAGCTTAGGGGGCTACGAGCAGTACTTC. It translates to CASSLGGYEQYF.